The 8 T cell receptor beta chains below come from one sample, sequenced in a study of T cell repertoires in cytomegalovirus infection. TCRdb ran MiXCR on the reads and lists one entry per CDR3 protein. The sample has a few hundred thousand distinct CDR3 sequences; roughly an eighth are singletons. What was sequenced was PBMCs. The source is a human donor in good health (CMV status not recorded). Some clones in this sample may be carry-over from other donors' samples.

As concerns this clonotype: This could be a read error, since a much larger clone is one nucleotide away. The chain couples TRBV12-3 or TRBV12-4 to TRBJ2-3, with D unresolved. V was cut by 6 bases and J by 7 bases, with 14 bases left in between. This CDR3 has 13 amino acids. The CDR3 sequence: CASSSLGENTQYF. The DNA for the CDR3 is TGTGCCAGCAGCTCCCTAGGCGAAAATACGCAGTATTTT.

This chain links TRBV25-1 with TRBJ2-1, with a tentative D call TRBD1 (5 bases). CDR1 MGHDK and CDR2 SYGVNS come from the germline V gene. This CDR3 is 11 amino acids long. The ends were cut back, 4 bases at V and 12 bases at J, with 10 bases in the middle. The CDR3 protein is CASSAGKWQFF. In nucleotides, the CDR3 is TGTGCCAGCAGTGCAGGGAAATGGCAGTTCTTC.

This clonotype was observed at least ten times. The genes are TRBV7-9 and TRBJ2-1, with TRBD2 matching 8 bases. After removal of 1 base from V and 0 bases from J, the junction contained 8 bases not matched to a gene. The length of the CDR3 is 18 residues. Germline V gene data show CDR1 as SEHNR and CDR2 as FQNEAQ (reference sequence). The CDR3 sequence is CASSLEAGAPLSYNEQFF. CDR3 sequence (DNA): TGTGCCAGCAGCTTAGAAGCGGGGGCCCCACTCTCCTACAATGAGCAGTTCTTC.

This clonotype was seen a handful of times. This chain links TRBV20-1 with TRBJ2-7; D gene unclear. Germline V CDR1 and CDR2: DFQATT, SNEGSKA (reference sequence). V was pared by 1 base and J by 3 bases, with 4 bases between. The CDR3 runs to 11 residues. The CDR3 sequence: CSARADYEQYF. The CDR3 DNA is TGCAGTGCTAGAGCAGACTACGAGCAGTACTTC.

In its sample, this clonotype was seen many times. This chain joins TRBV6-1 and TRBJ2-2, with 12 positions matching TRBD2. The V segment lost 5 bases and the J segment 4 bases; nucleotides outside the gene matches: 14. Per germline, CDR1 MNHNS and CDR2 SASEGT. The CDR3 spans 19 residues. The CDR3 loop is CASSSPWLAGGRVTGELFF. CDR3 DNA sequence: TGTGCCAGCAGTAGCCCGTGGCTAGCGGGGGGGCGGGTCACCGGGGAGCTGTTTTTT.

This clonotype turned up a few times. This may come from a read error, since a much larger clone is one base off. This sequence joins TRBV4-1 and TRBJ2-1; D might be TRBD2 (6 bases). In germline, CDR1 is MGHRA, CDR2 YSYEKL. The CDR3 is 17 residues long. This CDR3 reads CASSQIPGTPLSDELFF. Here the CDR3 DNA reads TGCGCCAGCAGCCAGATACCCGGGACTCCCTTATCGGATGAGCTGTTCTTC.

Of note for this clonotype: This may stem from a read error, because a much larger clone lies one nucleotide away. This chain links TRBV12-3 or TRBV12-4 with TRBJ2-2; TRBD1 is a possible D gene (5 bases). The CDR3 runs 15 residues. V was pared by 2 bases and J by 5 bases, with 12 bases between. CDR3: CASSLPQGWTGELFF. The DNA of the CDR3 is TGTGCCAGCAGTTTACCCCAGGGTTGGACCGGGGAGCTGTTTTTT.

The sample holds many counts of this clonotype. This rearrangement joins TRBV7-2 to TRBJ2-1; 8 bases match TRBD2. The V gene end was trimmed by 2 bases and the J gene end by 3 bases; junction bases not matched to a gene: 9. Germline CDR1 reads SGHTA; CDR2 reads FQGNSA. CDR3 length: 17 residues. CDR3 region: CASSLNLAGGFYNEQFF. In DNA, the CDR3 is TGTGCCAGCAGCTTAAATCTCGCGGGAGGCTTCTACAATGAGCAGTTCTTC.